Listed below are T cell receptor beta chains from one sample, sequenced in a study of shared clonotypes between healthy human individuals. The repertoire was sequenced with immunoSEQ multiplex PCR; TCRdb's copy has only in-frame clones and lacks some. Altogether nearly 1 million clones are present, around 80% being singletons, with the ten largest covering roughly 1.5%. Sequencing was performed on memory CD4+ T cells sorted from blood. These receptors all come from a man between 18 and 29 years old in good health. Both conserved end residues are part of each CDR3. The D gene is left open where the match is weak.

D	V	J	CDR3	DNA
NA	TRBV28	TRBJ2-7	CASSRGTPYEQYF	TGTGCCAGCAGCCGTGGGACCCCCTACGAGCAGTACTTC
NA	TRBV18	TRBJ2-7	CASSPASSYEQYF	TGTGCCAGCTCACCAGCAAGCTCCTACGAGCAGTACTTC
NA	TRBV18	TRBJ1-1	CASSPVENTEAFF	TGTGCCAGCTCACCTGTAGAAAACACTGAAGCTTTCTTT
NA	TRBV19	TRBJ2-2	CASSIMATGELFF	TGTGCCAGTAGTATCATGGCAACCGGGGAGCTGTTTTTT
NA	TRBV28	TRBJ1-2	CASTSRYGYTF	TGTGCCAGTACCTCGAGGTATGGCTACACCTTC
NA	TRBV6-1	TRBJ1-2	CASTPARGGYTF	TGTGCCAGCACACCAGCAAGGGGCGGCTACACCTTC
NA	TRBV29-1	TRBJ2-1	CSVEKPGAPNEQFF	TGCAGCGTTGAGAAGCCAGGGGCCCCCAATGAGCAGTTCTTC
NA	TRBV18	TRBJ1-2	CASSRELNYGYTF	TGTGCCAGCTCACGTGAGCTAAACTATGGCTACACCTTC
NA	TRBV10-3	TRBJ2-7	CAISEAGEGFEQYF	TGTGCCATCAGTGAGGCAGGGGAAGGTTTTGAGCAGTACTTC
TRBD2	TRBV4-1	TRBJ2-5	CASSQDHSSGRAPETQYF	TGCGCCAGCAGCCAAGACCACTCTAGCGGGAGGGCCCCAGAGACCCAGTACTTC
NA	TRBV6-5	TRBJ1-2	CARTAGYTF	TGTGCCAGGACAGCAGGCTACACCTTC
TRBD2	TRBV4-2	TRBJ2-1	CASSTRTSGELISEQFF	TGTGCCAGCAGCACCCGGACTAGCGGGGAGCTAATTTCTGAGCAGTTCTTC
TRBD1	TRBV2	TRBJ1-1	CASRNRGGNTEAFF	TGTGCCAGCAGGAACAGGGGCGGAAACACTGAAGCTTTCTTT
NA	TRBV6-5	TRBJ2-3	CAATGYSTDTQYF	TGTGCCGCGACGGGGTATAGCACAGATACGCAGTATTTT
NA	TRBV28	TRBJ2-3	CATHSLYTQYF	TGTGCCACCCACTCCCTCTATACGCAGTATTTT
NA	TRBV7-2	TRBJ1-4	CASSLDVNTNEKLFF	TGTGCCAGCAGCTTAGATGTGAATACTAATGAAAAACTGTTTTTT
NA	TRBV6-4	TRBJ1-5	CASSHNQPQHF	TGTGCCAGCAGTCATAATCAGCCCCAGCATTTT